This entry is about one T cell receptor beta chain. CDR1 is SGHNT, CDR2 YYREEE, per germline (reference sequence). This CDR3 spans 15 amino acids. J lost 9 bases, V lost 4 bases, and 13 bases had no gene match. Source study methods: Owing to the provision of junction-only sequences devoid of quality scores by immunoSEQ, filtering differed. Clones were sequenced by immunoSEQ multiplex PCR, and TCRdb holds only the in-frame ones, with some missing. Clonal size and the V and J genes are those of that table, whereas D and trimming came from the DNA. This repertoire shows 150,000 to 200,000 clones, 66% found once; its top ten account for about 10%. This sample is part of a study of shared clonotypes between healthy human individuals. All of the donors resided in Nashville, Tennessee, and each was a Caucasian adult.

Sequenced input: memory CD4+ T cells sorted from blood. Subset described: CD45RA-negative fraction. The rearrangement joins TRBV5-4 to TRBJ2-3, with 8 bases matching TRBD2. This sequence originates from a young man in good health. DNA for the CDR3: TGTGCCAGCAGCGGCGGGGGGATCCGGGAGGTCACGCAGTATTTT. Translating gives CASSGGGIREVTQYF.